This T cell receptor (beta chain) was obtained from a study of response to subunit inactivated influenza vaccine. From the RT-PCR reads, TCRdb called clonotypes with MiXCR, one entry per CDR3 protein. The table records around 300,000 distinct CDR3 sequences, over 20% of them present only once. This clonotype was detected only a few times. Its antigen remains unidentified. The study's findings and limits: New T cells are recruited in small numbers by each seasonal influenza vaccination, according to the authors' suggestion.

V was pared by 4 bases and J by 7 bases, with 5 bases of the junction left unmatched. The CDR3 length is 13 residues. The receptor was isolated from a man aged 50 to 69 who received an inactivated influenza vaccine. Sequencing used PBMCs from blood, obtained less than 22 months after vaccination. The chain combines TRBV12-3 or TRBV12-4 with TRBJ1-2, with TRBD1 matching over 8 bases. The CDR3 coding sequence is TGTGCCAGCAGTTCCGGACAGGGACGTGGCTACACCTTC. It codes for CASSSGQGRGYTF.